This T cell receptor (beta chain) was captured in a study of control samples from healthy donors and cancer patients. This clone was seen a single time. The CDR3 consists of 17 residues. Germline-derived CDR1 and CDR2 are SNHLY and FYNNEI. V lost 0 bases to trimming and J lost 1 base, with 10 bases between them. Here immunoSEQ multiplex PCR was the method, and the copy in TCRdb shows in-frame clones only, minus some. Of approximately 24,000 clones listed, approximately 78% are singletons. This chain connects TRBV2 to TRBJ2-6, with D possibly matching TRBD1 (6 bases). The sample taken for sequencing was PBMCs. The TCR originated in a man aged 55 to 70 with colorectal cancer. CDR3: CASSEAGTFSGANVLTF. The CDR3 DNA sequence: TGTGCCAGCAGTGAAGCCGGGACATTTTCTGGGGCCAACGTCCTGACTTTC.